The T cell receptor (beta chain) under discussion was sequenced for a study of blood T cell repertoires in COVID-19. Germline V lookup: CDR1 MGHRA, CDR2 YSYEKL. Trimming took off 0 bases at V and 8 bases at J, with 8 bases between the two ends. The CDR3 contains 14 residues. Clones were read by immunoSEQ multiplex PCR, and TCRdb kept only the in-frame ones, dropping some. The data hold roughly 57,000 clones, with approximately 90% observed a single time. There are a few counts of this clone. The sequence was collected from a man older than 75 with acute or convalescent COVID-19. The V call is TRBV4-1, the J call TRBJ1-6; D gene unclear. What was sequenced was peripheral blood. In nucleotides, the CDR3 is TGCGCCAGCAGCCAAGATCTAGCAGATTCACCCCTCCACTTT. Residues: CASSQDLADSPLHF.